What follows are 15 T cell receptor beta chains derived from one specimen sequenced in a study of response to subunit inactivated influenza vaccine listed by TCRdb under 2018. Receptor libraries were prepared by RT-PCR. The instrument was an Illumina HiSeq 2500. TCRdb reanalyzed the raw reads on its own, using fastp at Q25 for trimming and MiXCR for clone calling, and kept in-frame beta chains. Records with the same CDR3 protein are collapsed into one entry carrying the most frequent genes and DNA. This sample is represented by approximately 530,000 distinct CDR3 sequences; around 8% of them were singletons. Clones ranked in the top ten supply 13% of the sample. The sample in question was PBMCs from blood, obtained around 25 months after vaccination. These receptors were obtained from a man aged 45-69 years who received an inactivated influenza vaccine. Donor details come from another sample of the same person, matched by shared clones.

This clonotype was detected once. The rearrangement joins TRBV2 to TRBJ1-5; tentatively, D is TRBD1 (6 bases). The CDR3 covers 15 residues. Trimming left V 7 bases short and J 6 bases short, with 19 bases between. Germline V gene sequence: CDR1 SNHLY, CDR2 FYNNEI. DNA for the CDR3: TGTGCCAGCACTCCCGATAGGCAGGGGAGTCAGCCCCAGCATTTT. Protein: CASTPDRQGSQPQHF.

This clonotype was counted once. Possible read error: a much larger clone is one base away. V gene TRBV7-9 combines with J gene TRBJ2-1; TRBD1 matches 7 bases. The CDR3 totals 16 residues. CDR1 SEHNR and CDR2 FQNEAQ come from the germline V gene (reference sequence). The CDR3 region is CASSPPDRVSYNEHFF. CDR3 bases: TGTGCCAGCAGCCCCCCCGACAGGGTGTCCTACAATGAGCACTTCTTC.

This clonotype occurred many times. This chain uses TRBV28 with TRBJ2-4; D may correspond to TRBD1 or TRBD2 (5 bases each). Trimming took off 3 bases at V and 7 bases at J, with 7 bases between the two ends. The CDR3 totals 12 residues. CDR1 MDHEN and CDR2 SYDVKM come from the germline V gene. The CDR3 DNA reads TGTGCCAGCAGTTTGGGGGTTAACATTCAGTACTTC. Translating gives CASSLGVNIQYF.

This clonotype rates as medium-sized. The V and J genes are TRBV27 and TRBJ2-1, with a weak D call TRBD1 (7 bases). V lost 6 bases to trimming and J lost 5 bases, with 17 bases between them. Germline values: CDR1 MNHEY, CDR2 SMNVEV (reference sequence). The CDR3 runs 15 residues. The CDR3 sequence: CASRGGAGGNNEQFF. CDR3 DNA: TGTGCCAGCAGGGGCGGGGCAGGGGGTAACAATGAGCAGTTCTTC.

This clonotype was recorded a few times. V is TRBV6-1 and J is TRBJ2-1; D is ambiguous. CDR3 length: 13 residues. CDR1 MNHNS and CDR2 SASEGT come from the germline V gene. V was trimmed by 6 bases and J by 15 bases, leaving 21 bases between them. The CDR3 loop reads CASSPAEVPSWFF. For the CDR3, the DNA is TGTGCCAGCAGCCCTGCGGAAGTACCAAGTTGGTTCTTC.

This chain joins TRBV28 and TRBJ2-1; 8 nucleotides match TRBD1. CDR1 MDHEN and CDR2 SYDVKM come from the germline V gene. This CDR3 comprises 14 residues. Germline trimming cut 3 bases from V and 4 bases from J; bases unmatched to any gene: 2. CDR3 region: CASSFRGRYNEQFF. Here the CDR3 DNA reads TGTGCCAGCAGTTTCAGGGGGCGATACAATGAGCAGTTCTTC.

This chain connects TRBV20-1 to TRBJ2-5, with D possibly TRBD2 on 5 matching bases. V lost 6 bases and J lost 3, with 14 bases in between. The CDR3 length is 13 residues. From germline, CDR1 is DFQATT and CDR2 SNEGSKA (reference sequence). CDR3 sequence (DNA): TGCAGTGCAAATGACGGGAATAAAGAGACCCAGTACTTC. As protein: CSANDGNKETQYF.

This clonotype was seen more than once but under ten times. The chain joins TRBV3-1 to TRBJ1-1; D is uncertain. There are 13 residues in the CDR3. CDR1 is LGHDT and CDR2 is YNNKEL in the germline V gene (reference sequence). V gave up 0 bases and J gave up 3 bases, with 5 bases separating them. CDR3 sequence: CASSQDWDTEAFF. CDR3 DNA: TGTGCCAGCAGCCAAGATTGGGACACTGAAGCTTTCTTT.

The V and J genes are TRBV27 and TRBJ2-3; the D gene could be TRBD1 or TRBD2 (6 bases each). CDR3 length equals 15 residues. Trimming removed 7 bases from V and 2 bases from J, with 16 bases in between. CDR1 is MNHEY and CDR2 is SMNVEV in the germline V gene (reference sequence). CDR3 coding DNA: TGTGCCAGCAAAGTGGGCGGGACACTCACAGATACGCAGTATTTT. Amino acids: CASKVGGTLTDTQYF.

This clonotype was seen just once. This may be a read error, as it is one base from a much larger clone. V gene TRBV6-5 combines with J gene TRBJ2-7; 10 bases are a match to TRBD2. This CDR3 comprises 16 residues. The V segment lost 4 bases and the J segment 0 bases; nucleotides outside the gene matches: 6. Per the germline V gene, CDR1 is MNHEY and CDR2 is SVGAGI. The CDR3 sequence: CASSSGTSAYSYEQYF. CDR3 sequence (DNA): TGTGCCAGCAGTTCTGGGACTAGCGCATACTCCTACGAGCAGTACTTC.

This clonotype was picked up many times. CDR3 coding DNA: TGTGCCAGCAGTTTGGGGGGGGCGAACACTGAAGCTTTCTTT. Translating gives CASSLGGANTEAFF. V is TRBV27 and J is TRBJ1-1; possibly TRBD1 for D (6 bases). V was trimmed by 3 bases and J by 1 base, leaving 9 bases between them. The CDR3 is 14 amino acids. The germline gives CDR1 MNHEY, CDR2 SMNVEV (reference sequence).

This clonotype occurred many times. The CDR3 DNA sequence: TGTGCCAGCAGCCAAGATAACAGGGGGCTGGACGAGCAGTACTTC. It codes for CASSQDNRGLDEQYF. The rearrangement joins TRBV4-2 to TRBJ2-7; 9 positions agree with TRBD1. Germline lookup yields CDR1 LGHNA and CDR2 YNFKEQ. The CDR3 sequence is 15 residues long. The ends lost 0 bases at V and 5 bases at J; junction bases unmatched: 5.

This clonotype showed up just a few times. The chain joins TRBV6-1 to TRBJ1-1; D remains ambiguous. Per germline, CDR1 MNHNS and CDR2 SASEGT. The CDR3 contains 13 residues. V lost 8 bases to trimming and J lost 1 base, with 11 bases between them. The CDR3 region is CASQVEANTEAFF. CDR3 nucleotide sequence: TGTGCCAGCCAGGTAGAAGCGAACACTGAAGCTTTCTTT.

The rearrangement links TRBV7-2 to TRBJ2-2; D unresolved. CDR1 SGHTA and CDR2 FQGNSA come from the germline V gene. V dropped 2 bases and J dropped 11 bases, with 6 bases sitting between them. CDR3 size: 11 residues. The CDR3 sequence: CASSLKAELFF. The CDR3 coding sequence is TGTGCCAGCAGCTTAAAGGCAGAGCTGTTTTTT.

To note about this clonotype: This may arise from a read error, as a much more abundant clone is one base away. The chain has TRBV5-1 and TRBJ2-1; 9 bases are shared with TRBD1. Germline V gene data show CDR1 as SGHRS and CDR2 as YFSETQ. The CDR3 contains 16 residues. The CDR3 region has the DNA TGCGCCAGCAGCTTGACGGGACAGGGAGGGTACAATGAGCAGATCTTC. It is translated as CASSLTGQGGYNEQIF. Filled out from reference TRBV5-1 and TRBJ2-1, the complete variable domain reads KAGVTQTPRYLIKTRGQQVTLSCSPISGHRSVSWYQQTPGQGLQFLFEYFSETQRNKGNFPGRFSGRQFSNSRSEMNVSTLELGDSALYLCASSLTGQGGYNEQIFGPGTRLTVL.